This T cell receptor beta chain was retrieved from a study of T cell responses to AZD1222 COVID-19 vaccine listed by TCRdb under 2021. In terms of the full investigation: AZD1222 recipients with second doses at about 4 weeks or about 12 weeks were pooled, because spike-specific TCR depth and breadth did not differ between schedules. TCR sequencing covered fewer than 250 trial participants: 207 given two doses of AZD1222 and 26 given two doses of MenACWY control vaccine. Trial participants were enrolled by age into 18-55, 56-69 and 70-plus year subgroups, with around 150, 28 and 57 TCR-sequenced participants respectively. Paper-wide results and their limitations: In the small 56-69-year group, the increase in depth fell short of significance, most likely because of low power. A significant rise in spike-specific TCR breadth and depth was observed after two AZD1222 doses relative to day 0 and relative to MenACWY recipients. Conclusions about previously exposed vaccinees are limited because only a handful of AZD1222 recipients were SARS-CoV-2 seropositive at baseline. Reportedly, almost half of the unique spike-specific TCRs recognized epitopes lying outside the regions that are mutated in the B.1.351 and B.1.1.7 variants. Most participants were white British and females outnumbered males, and the authors suggested that clonal diversity may have been underestimated. Vaccine-associated CD4 TCRs spanned the whole spike protein, with dominant responses in regions 160-218 and 743-854. Because no day 14 peak-response samples were available, the repertoires could be characterized only after the peak T cell response.

Concerning this clone: Its antigen is not yet known. No per-base quality is available; no much larger clone lies one base away.

The CDR3 regions of human TCRbeta chains were analyzed by immunosequencing. From the authors' description of their analysis: TCRs in the repertoires were matched against a reference library of SARS-CoV-2-specific TCRs that had been generated with the MIRA antigen-specificity platform. Breadth meant the fraction of unique TCRs that were SARS-CoV-2-associated, whereas depth meant the fraction of total T cells that were SARS-CoV-2-associated. Each spike-specific TCR was assigned to its reactive spike region and to a CD4 or CD8 class using the MIRA data. Log10-transformed breadth and depth values were compared by one-way ANOVA with Sidak's multiple comparisons tests. Sourced from immuneACCESS, this table was stored by TCRdb with only in-frame sequences that have V and J called. A share of the clones is absent; for the studies checked, an unresolved V gene accounts for under half, and the remainder has no known explanation. D and trimming come from the DNA, and the V and J calls and clone size come from that table. The table for this sample lists about 130,000 clones; approximately 89% of them were counted only once. Over 9.5% of the sample is held by the ten biggest clonotypes.

The CDR3 numbers 16 residues from cysteine through phenylalanine. CDR3 DNA only is kept here, 48 bases in frame from base 1. Trimming costs V 0 bases and J 4 bases, and their ends lie 14 bases apart. The germline V gene (reference sequence) supplies CDR1 SGHKS and CDR2 YYEKEE. Explained via the paper, the time point label denotes: baseline before first vaccination. The vaccinee samples were drawn from two UK trials, COV001 and COV002, one of which was a single-blind randomized controlled phase 2/3 trial testing AZD1222 (ChAdOx1 nCoV-19) in healthy adults. For TCRbeta chain sequencing, PBMC samples from trial participants were taken at day 0 and at day 28 after the second dose.

The chain is made from TRBV5-5 and TRBJ2-1; TRBD1 might be the D gene, on 6 matching bases. The source of this sequence is an adult in good health. Sequenced material: peripheral blood, taken on day 0 of AZD1222 vaccination. This receptor carries the CDR3 CASSLVAGAGYNEQFF. DNA sequence: TGTGCCAGCAGCTTGGTTGCAGGGGCAGGTTACAATGAGCAGTTCTTC. Extended through the reference TRBV5-5 and TRBJ2-1 proteins, this CDR3 yields the full variable domain: DAGVTQSPTHLIKTRGQQVTLRCSPISGHKSVSWYQQVLGQGPQFIFQYYEKEERGRGNFPDRFSARQFPNYSSELNVNALLLGDSALYLCASSLVAGAGYNEQFFGPGTRLTVL.